A selection of T cell receptor beta chains follows, all from one sample in a study of T-cell memory formation after mild COVID-19. TCRdb passed the 5' RACE reads through MiXCR, listing each CDR3 protein once. The sample shows about 360,000 distinct CDR3 sequences, under 15% of them seen only once. The sample taken for sequencing was PBMCs or a T cell subset sorted from them (not recorded which). These receptor sequences come from a man younger than 35 who had mild COVID-19 (a few samples of this study predate the infection). Cell type and time point are not known. CDR3s include the opening cysteine and the closing phenylalanine or tryptophan. The order of the fields is clone size, D gene, J gene, V gene, CDR3 protein, CDR3 DNA. D genes are given only for firm matches. Some rows mark clone size as missing; the rest say once, few, many or name a class of expanded clone.

- - TRBJ2-7 TRBV3-1 CASSQGTVSYYEQYF TGTGCCAGCAGCCAAGGGACAGTCTCCTACTACGAGCAGTACTTC
many - TRBJ1-5 TRBV12-3/TRBV12-4 CASSRGENQPQHF TGTGCCAGCAGCCGCGGGGAGAATCAGCCCCAGCATTTT
- - TRBJ1-3 TRBV29-1 CSAGQGPGNTIYF TGCAGCGCCGGCCAGGGCCCTGGAAACACCATATATTTT
many - TRBJ2-3 TRBV7-9 CASSLGWDQSTQYF TGTGCCAGCAGCTTAGGATGGGATCAAAGTACGCAGTATTTT
many - TRBJ2-7 TRBV29-1 CSVGYLTPGEQYF TGCAGCGTGGGGTATTTGACTCCGGGCGAGCAGTACTTC
many - TRBJ2-1 TRBV6-5 CASGRDSSYNEQFF TGTGCCAGCGGGCGGGACAGCTCCTACAATGAGCAGTTCTTC
few TRBD2 TRBJ2-7 TRBV7-2 CASSPGLAGPFSYEQYF TGTGCCAGCAGCCCCGGACTAGCGGGGCCATTCTCCTACGAGCAGTACTTC
- - TRBJ2-3 TRBV7-9 CASSPPVSTQYF TGTGCCAGCAGCCCCCCAGTGAGTACGCAGTATTTT
- - TRBJ1-6 TRBV6-5 CASSYSGYNSPLHF TGTGCCAGCAGTTACTCGGGCTATAATTCACCCCTCCACTTT
- - TRBJ1-2 TRBV6-5 CASRGQSLANYGYTF TGTGCCAGCAGAGGACAGAGTTTGGCTAACTATGGCTACACCTTC
few - TRBJ1-3 TRBV10-3 CAISEAGSGNSGNTIYF TGTGCCATCAGTGAAGCGGGTTCAGGTAACTCTGGAAACACCATATATTTT
- TRBD1 TRBJ2-1 TRBV12-3/TRBV12-4 CASIKRRDRASYNEQFF TGTGCCAGCATCAAGCGCAGGGACAGGGCCTCCTACAATGAGCAGTTCTTC
many - TRBJ2-5 TRBV12-3/TRBV12-4 CASSREEETQYF TGTGCCAGCAGCCGAGAGGAAGAGACCCAGTACTTC
few - TRBJ2-2 TRBV7-2 CASSLVVAGFTAGELFF TGTGCCAGCAGCTTAGTGGTCGCAGGGTTTACGGCCGGGGAGCTGTTTTTT
few - TRBJ2-2 TRBV7-9 CASSSFLPGELFF TGTGCCAGCAGCTCCTTTCTCCCCGGGGAGCTGTTTTTT
- - TRBJ2-7 TRBV10-1 CASSESFPGRMGEQYF TGCGCCAGCAGTGAGTCGTTTCCAGGCAGGATGGGAGAGCAGTACTTC
- - TRBJ2-7 TRBV7-9 CASSPMGEITYEQYF TGTGCCAGCAGCCCAATGGGGGAAATTACCTACGAGCAGTACTTC